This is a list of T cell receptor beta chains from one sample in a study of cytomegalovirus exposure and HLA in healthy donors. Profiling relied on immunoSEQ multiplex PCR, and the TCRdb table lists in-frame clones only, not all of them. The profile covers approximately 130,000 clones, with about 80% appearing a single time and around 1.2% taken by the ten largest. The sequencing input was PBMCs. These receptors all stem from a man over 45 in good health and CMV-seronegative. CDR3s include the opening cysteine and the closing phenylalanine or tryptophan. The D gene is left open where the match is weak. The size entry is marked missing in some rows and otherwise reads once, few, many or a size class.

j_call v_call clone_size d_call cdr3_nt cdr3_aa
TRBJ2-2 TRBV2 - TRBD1 TGTGCCAGCAGTCCGGACAGGAGGAACACCGGGGAGCTGTTTTTT CASSPDRRNTGELFF
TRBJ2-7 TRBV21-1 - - TGTGCCAGCAGCCATGTAAACAGGCACTCCTACGAGCAGTACTTC CASSHVNRHSYEQYF
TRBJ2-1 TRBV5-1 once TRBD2 TGCGCCAGCAGCCCTACTAGCGGGCGAAATGAGCAGTTCTTC CASSPTSGRNEQFF
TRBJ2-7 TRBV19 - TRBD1 TGTGCCAGTAGTGGACAGGATCCATACGAGCAGTACTTC CASSGQDPYEQYF
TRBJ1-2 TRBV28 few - TGTGCCAGTTCGAGGGGAGGGCTCTATGGCTACACCTTC CASSRGGLYGYTF
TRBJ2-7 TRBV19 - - TGTGCCAGTGGCACGGGTCCTCGTTTCGAGCAGTACTTC CASGTGPRFEQYF
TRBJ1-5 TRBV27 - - TGTGCCAGCAGTTTAAACGGGAATAGCAATCAGCCCCAGCATTTT CASSLNGNSNQPQHF
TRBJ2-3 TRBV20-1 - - TGCAGTGCGTGGACAGCAGATACGCAGTATTTT CSAWTADTQYF
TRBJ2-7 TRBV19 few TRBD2 TGTGCCAGTAGTAGCGGGAGGTTCCTCGAGCAGTACTTC CASSSGRFLEQYF
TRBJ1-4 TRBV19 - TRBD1 TGTGCCAGTACCCTGGGACAGGGGAATGAAAAACTGTTTTTT CASTLGQGNEKLFF
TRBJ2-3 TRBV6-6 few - TGTGCCAGCAGTTTCCCGGGGAGAGGCACAGATACGCAGTATTTT CASSFPGRGTDTQYF
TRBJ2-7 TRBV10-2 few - TGCGCCAGCACTGATGGGGGGGCTACCCCCTACGAGCAGTACTTC CASTDGGATPYEQYF
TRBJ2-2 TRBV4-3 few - TGCGCCAGCAGCCAAGTATTCAGGGCAATCGGGGAGCTGTTTTTT CASSQVFRAIGELFF
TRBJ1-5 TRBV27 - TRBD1 TGTGCCAGCAGTTTATCTTCCGGACAGGCTGGGGGGAGCAATCAGCCCCAGCATTTT CASSLSSGQAGGSNQPQHF
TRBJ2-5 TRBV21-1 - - TGTGCCAGCAGCCGACGGGGGACAGGAGGTAGTGCGGAGACCCAGTACTTC CASSRRGTGGSAETQYF
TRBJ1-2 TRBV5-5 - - TGTGCTAGCAGCTTGGTAGCAGCCGATAACTATGGCTACACCTTC CASSLVAADNYGYTF
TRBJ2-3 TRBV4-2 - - TGTGCCAGCAGCCCACTTAGCGGAGGGGGGGCAGATACGCAGTATTTT CASSPLSGGGADTQYF
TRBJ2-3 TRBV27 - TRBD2 TGTGCCAGCAGTTCCGCCGGGACTAGCGGGGGCCTCAATACGCAGTATTTT CASSSAGTSGGLNTQYF
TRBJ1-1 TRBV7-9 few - TGTGCCAGCAGCTTAAGAGAGAACACTGAAGCTTTCTTT CASSLRENTEAFF
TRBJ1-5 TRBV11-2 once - TGTGCTAGCAGCGTCGGGAGTGTAGGTCAGCCCCAGCATTTT CASSVGSVGQPQHF
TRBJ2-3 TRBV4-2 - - TGTGCCAGCAGCCAACTACTTTCGGGCACAGATACGCAGTATTTT CASSQLLSGTDTQYF
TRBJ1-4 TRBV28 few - TGTGCCAGCAGTTTCGCGGGAACAGGAGAAAAACTGTTTTTT CASSFAGTGEKLFF
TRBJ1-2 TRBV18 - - TGTGCCAGCTCACCACCGCTGGACAGCTTCTATGGCTACACCTTC CASSPPLDSFYGYTF
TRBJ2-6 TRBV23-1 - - TGCGCCAGCAGTCATGGGAGCTCTGGGGCCAACGTCCTGACTTTC CASSHGSSGANVLTF
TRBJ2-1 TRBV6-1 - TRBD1 TGTGCCAGCACCTCCACCGGGACAGGGGGGGACCGGCAGTTCTTC CASTSTGTGGDRQFF
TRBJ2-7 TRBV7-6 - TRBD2 TGTGCCAGCAGCTTAGCAGGACTAGCGGGAGTCTACGAGCAGTACTTC CASSLAGLAGVYEQYF
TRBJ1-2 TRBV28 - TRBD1 TGTGCCAGCAGTATCATTACCGGGACAGGGCTCTATGGCTACACCTTC CASSIITGTGLYGYTF
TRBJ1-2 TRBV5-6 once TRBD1 TGTGCCAGCAGCACCTGGGACAGGGGTAACTATGGCTACACCTTC CASSTWDRGNYGYTF
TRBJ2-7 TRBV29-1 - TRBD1 TGCAGCGTTGATAAGGGGGCGGCCCGTGACGAGCAGTACTTC CSVDKGAARDEQYF
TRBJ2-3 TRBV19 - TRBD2 TGTGCCAGTATTCCAAAGGGTAGCGGGACCACAGATACGCAGTATTTT CASIPKGSGTTDTQYF
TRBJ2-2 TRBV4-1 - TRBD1 TGCGCCAGCAGCCCGGGGACAGTTGTAACCGGGGAGCTGTTTTTT CASSPGTVVTGELFF
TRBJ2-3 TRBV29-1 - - TGCAGCGTCGCCACCAACTCGGGTACAGATACGCAGTATTTT CSVATNSGTDTQYF
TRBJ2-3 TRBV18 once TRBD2 TGTGCCAGCTCACCTCGGGAGGTTTCCACAGATACGCAGTATTTT CASSPREVSTDTQYF
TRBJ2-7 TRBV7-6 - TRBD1 TGTGCCAGCAGCTTAGCCGGACAGGGGGCCTACGAGCAGTACTTC CASSLAGQGAYEQYF
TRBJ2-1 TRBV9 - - TGTGCCAGCAGCACCCGGTCGACCCTAGATTACAATGAGCAGTTCTTC CASSTRSTLDYNEQFF
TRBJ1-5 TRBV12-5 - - TGTGCTAGTGGTTGGGACCGGGGGACGGGGAATCAGCCCCAGCATTTT CASGWDRGTGNQPQHF
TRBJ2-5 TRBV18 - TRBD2 TGTGCCAGCTCGCAAACTAGCGGGAGGGCCGGGGAGACCCAGTACTTC CASSQTSGRAGETQYF
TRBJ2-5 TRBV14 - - TGTGCCAGCAGCCCCCCGGGAACACTACAAGAGACCCAGTACTTC CASSPPGTLQETQYF
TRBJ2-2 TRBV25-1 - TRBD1 TGTGCCAGCAGTGTGGGGACAGGTAACACCGGGGAGCTGTTTTTT CASSVGTGNTGELFF
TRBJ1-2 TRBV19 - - TGTGCCAGCCAAGGGGGGGGTGGCGGCTACACCTTC CASQGGGGGYTF
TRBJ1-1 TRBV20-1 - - TGCAGTGCTAGGGAGGAGGCTGAAGCTTTCTTT CSAREEAEAFF
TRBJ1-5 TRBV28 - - TGTGCCAGCAGTTTATTAATCAGCAATCAGCCCCAGCATTTT CASSLLISNQPQHF
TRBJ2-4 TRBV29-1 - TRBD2 TGCAGCGTCTTTAGTCCGGGACTAGAGGGAAACATTCAGTACTTC CSVFSPGLEGNIQYF
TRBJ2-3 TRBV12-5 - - TGTGCTAGTGGTTTGGGTGGTTCGGGGACAGATACGCAGTATTTT CASGLGGSGTDTQYF
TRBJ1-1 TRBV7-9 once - TGTGCCAGCAGCTTAATTCGGGGGAACACTGAAGCTTTCTTT CASSLIRGNTEAFF
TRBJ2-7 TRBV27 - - TGTGCCAGCAGTGCCTCCCGCGGGGCTTTTCCCTACGAGCAGTACTTC CASSASRGAFPYEQYF
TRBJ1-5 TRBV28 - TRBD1 TGTGCCAGCAGTTTATCCTGGACAGGGAATCAGCCCCAGCATTTT CASSLSWTGNQPQHF
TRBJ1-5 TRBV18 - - TGTGCCAGCTCACCACTACAGGGCGGACAGCCCCAGCATTTT CASSPLQGGQPQHF
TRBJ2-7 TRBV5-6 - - TGTGCCAGCAGCTTGGCCCAGGGTGGGCGCTACGAGCAGTACTTC CASSLAQGGRYEQYF